This T cell receptor (beta chain) came from a study of human T cells and chemical hapten exposure. Regarding the study as a whole: The number of TCRs over 1 in 1000 frequency stayed unchanged after DPC.

At least ten counts were recorded for this clonotype. Antigen: not known. Time point denoted: pre-sensitization, week 0. Treatment noted: therapeutic diphenylcyclopropenone sensitization with weekly scalp DPC. Sample donors consisted of patients with alopecia, aged 18 to 70 years, who were suitable for DPC. Extraction of total RNA was performed on unfractionated whole blood. V lost 2 bases to trimming and J lost 3 bases, with 18 bases between them. The CDR3 contains 17 residues. Per germline, CDR1 LGHNA and CDR2 YNFKEQ. The library tagged each cDNA molecule with unique molecular identifiers. From the RACE reads, TCRdb called clonotypes with MiXCR, one entry per CDR3 protein. The sample records some 300,000 distinct CDR3 sequences, 5% to 6.5% being singletons.

The starting material was whole blood, obtained in connection with sensitization to the hapten diphenylcyclopropenone (DPC). This TCR came from a woman aged 18-30 years with alopecia areata. Some clones in this sample may be carry-over from other donors' samples. V usage is TRBV4-2 and J usage is TRBJ2-3; D may be TRBD1 or TRBD2 (6 bases each). CDR3 in DNA: TGTGCCAGCAGCCAAAGATCGTCGAGGGGGGCGACAGATACGCAGTATTTT. This sequence encodes CASSQRSSRGATDTQYF.